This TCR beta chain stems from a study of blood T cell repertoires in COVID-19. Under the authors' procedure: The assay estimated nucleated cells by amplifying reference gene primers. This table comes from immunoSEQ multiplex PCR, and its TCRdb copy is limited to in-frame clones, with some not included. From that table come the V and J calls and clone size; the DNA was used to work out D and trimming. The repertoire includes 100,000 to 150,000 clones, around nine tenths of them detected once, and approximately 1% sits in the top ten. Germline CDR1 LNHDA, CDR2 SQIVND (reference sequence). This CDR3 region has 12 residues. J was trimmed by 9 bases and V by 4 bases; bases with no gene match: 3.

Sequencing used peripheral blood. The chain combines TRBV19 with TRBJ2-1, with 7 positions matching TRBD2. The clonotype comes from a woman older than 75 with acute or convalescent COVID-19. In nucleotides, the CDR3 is TGTGCCAGTAGTAAGGGAGGGAGTGAGCAGTTCTTC. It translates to CASSKGGSEQFF.